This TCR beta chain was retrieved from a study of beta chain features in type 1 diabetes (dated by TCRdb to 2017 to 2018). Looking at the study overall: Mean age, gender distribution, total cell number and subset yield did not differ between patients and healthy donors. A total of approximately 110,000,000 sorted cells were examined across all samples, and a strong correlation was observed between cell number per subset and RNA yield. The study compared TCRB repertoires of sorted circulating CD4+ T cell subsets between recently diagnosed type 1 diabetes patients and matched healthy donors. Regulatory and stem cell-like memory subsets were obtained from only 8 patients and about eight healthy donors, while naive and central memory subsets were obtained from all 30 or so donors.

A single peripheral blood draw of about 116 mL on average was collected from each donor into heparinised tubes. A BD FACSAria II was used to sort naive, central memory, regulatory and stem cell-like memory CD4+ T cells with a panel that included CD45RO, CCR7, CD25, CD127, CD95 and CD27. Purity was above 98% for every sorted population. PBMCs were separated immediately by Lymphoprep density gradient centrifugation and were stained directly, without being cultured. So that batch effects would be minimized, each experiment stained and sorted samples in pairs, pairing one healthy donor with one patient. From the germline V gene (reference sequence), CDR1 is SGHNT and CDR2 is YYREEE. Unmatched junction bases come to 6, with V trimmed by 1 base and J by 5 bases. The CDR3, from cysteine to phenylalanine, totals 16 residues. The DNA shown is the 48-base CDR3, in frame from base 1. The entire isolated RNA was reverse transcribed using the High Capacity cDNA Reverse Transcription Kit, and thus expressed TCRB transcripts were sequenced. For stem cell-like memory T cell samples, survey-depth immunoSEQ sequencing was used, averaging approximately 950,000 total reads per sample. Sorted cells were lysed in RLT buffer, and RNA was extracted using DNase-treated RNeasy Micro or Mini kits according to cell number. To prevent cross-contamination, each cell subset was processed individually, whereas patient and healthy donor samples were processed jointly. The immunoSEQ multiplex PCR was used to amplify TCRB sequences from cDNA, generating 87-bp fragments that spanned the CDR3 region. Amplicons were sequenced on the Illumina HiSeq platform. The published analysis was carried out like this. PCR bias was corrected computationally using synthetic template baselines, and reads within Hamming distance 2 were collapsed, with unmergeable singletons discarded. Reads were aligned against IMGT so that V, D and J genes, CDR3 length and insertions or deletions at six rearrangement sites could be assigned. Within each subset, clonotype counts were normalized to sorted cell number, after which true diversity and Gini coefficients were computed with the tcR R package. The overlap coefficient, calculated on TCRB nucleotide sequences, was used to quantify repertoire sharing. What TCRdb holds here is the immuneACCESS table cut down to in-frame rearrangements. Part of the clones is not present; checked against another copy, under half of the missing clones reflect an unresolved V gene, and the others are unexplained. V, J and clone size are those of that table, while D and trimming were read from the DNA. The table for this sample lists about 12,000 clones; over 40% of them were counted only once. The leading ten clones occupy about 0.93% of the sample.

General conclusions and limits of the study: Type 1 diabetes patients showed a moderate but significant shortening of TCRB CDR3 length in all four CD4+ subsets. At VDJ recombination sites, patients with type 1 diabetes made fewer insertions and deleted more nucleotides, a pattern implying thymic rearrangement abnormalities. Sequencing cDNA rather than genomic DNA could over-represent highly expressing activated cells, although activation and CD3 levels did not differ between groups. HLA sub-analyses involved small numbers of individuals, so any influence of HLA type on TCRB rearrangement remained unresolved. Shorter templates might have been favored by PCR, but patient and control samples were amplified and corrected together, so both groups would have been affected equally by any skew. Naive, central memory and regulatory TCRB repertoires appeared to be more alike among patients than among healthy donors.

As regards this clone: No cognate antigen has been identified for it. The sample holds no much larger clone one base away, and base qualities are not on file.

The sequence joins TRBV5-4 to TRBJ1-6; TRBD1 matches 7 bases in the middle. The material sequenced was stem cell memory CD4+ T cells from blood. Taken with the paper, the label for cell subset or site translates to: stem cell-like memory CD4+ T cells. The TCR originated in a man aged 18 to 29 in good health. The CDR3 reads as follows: CASSLKGAVHNSPLHF. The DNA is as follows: TGTGCCAGCAGCTTGAAGGGGGCGGTCCATAATTCACCCCTCCACTTT.